These 5 T cell receptor beta chains were sequenced from one sample in a study of technical replicates of blood from a few donors. The method was immunoSEQ multiplex PCR; TCRdb's version includes in-frame clones alone and lacks a portion of them. This sample has under 100,000 clones; just under 95% occur once, and the top ten carry approximately 0.25%. Sequenced: T cells isolated from PBMCs. The receptors derive from a human donor in good health.

V is TRBV14 and J is TRBJ1-3; the match to TRBD1 covers 9 bases. The germline V gene encodes CDR1 SGHDN and CDR2 FVKESK. V trimming: 3 bases; J trimming: 4 bases; junction bases outside the gene matches: 13. This CDR3 is built from 18 residues. CDR3 bases: TGTGCCAGCAGCCAGTACCTTCGCGGACAGGGGTACGGAAACACCATATATTTT. Its protein product is CASSQYLRGQGYGNTIYF.

This chain links TRBV18 with TRBJ1-1; possible D gene TRBD1, 5 bases. The CDR3 length is 19 residues. Germline CDR1 KGHSH, CDR2 LQKENI. V was pared by 0 bases and J by 0 bases, with 20 bases between. As DNA, the CDR3 is TGTGCCAGCTCACCACCGTTGGCAGTAGTTTCGGACATGAACACTGAAGCTTTCTTT. Protein sequence: CASSPPLAVVSDMNTEAFF.

This chain links TRBV5-1 with TRBJ1-2; D call uncertain. This CDR3 is 13 amino acids long. Between the trimmed V and J ends, which lost 0 bases and 5 bases, there was a span of 8 bases. Per the germline V gene, CDR1 is SGHRS and CDR2 is YFSETQ. CDR3 in DNA: TGCGCCAGCAGCTTGGACAGCGGGTATGGCTACACCTTC. This codes for CASSLDSGYGYTF.

V and J are TRBV9 and TRBJ1-6; a weak D match, TRBD1 (5 bases). Trimming took off 0 bases at V and 9 bases at J, with 10 bases between the two ends. This CDR3 region has 14 residues. Germline V lookup: CDR1 SGDLS, CDR2 YYNGEE. The CDR3 sequence: CASSVGQGFSPLHF. CDR3 sequence (DNA): TGTGCCAGCAGCGTAGGCCAGGGTTTTTCACCCCTCCACTTT.

This rearrangement joins TRBV10-3 to TRBJ1-2, with 8 bases identical to TRBD1. CDR3 length: 18 residues. CDR1 is ENHRY and CDR2 is SYGVKD in the germline V gene. V was pared by 3 bases and J by 0 bases, with 12 bases of the junction left unmatched. The CDR3 spells CAISDPTGEYTSNYGYTF. CDR3 bases: TGTGCCATCAGTGACCCGACAGGGGAATACACTTCTAACTATGGCTACACCTTC.